Listed below are T cell receptor beta chains from one sample, sequenced in a study of OX40 agonist ivuxolimab in advanced cancers. Assay: immunoSEQ multiplex PCR; the TCRdb copy retains only in-frame clones and omits some. Found here are tens of thousands of clones, about 80% of them singletons; the top ten hold about 1.2%. The source was CD4+ or CD8+ T cells sorted from blood, collected in a trial of the OX40 agonist ivuxolimab. The source is an adult with an advanced solid tumor such as melanoma, head and neck, liver or kidney cancer. Each CDR3 is given with its conserved first and last residue. The D gene is left open where the match is weak. Rows give clone size only sometimes, using once, few, many, or a class for an expanded clone.

>14|TRBV5-6|.|.|TRBJ2-5
CASTGGGGVETQYF
TGTGCCAGCACAGGCGGGGGCGGGGTAGAGACCCAGTACTTC
>13|TRBV7-3|.|.|TRBJ2-5
CASSLQVKETQYF
TGTGCCAGCAGCTTACAGGTGAAGGAGACCCAGTACTTC
>15|TRBV7-2|TRBD2|.|TRBJ2-1
CASSLSAGNYNEQFF
TGTGCCAGCAGCTTATCAGCGGGGAATTACAATGAGCAGTTCTTC
>12|TRBV19|.|.|TRBJ1-2
CAIKRGNYGYTF
TGTGCCATTAAGAGGGGGAACTATGGCTACACCTTC
>14|TRBV7-6|.|few|TRBJ1-6
CASSLGEGSSPLHF
TGTGCCAGCAGCTTAGGAGAAGGGAGCTCACCCCTCCACTTT
>17|TRBV5-4|TRBD2|.|TRBJ2-5
CASSTTGRGGPQETQYF
TGTGCCAGCAGCACCACGGGGCGGGGGGGCCCCCAAGAGACCCAGTACTTC
>15|TRBV2|.|.|TRBJ1-6
CASSGEGNINSPLHF
TGTGCCAGCAGTGGGGAAGGGAACATCAATTCACCCCTCCACTTT
>15|TRBV5-5|TRBD2|once|TRBJ2-5
CASSLVGGGWETQYF
TGTGCCAGCAGCTTGGTTGGCGGGGGGTGGGAGACCCAGTACTTC
>15|TRBV11-2|.|.|TRBJ2-7
CASSLEGGLSYEQYF
TGTGCCAGCAGCTTAGAGGGGGGACTCTCCTACGAGCAGTACTTC
>15|TRBV4-3|.|.|TRBJ2-2
CASSQTPRDTGELFF
TGCGCCAGCAGCCAGACCCCCCGCGACACCGGGGAGCTGTTTTTT
>15|TRBV6-5|TRBD1|.|TRBJ1-1
CASTSSDRANTEAFF
TGTGCCAGCACCTCCTCTGACAGGGCGAACACTGAAGCTTTCTTT
>13|TRBV5-1|.|.|TRBJ2-7
CASSAAPHYEQYF
TGCGCCAGCAGCGCCGCCCCCCACTACGAGCAGTACTTC
>14|TRBV14|.|.|TRBJ2-7
CASSQGGQFIEQYF
TGTGCCAGCAGCCAAGGGGGACAATTTATTGAGCAGTACTTC
>16|TRBV5-1|.|.|TRBJ2-7
CASSLSRTLSSYEQYF
TGCGCCAGCAGCTTGTCGCGCACCCTAAGCTCCTACGAGCAGTACTTC
>16|TRBV6-6|.|.|TRBJ1-5
CASSIPTGPSNQPQHF
TGTGCCAGCAGCATACCCACAGGCCCGAGCAATCAGCCCCAGCATTTT
>14|TRBV30|.|few|TRBJ2-7
CAWKGTSSSYEQYF
TGTGCCTGGAAGGGGACAAGTAGCTCCTACGAGCAGTACTTC
>14|TRBV5-1|.|.|TRBJ2-6
CASSLTSRANVLTF
TGCGCCAGCAGCTTGACGAGCCGGGCCAACGTCCTGACTTTC
>11|TRBV6-1|.|few|TRBJ1-1
CASIRGTEAFF
TGTGCCAGCATCAGGGGCACTGAAGCTTTCTTT
>17|TRBV27|.|.|TRBJ1-1
CASSLRGIGGLGTEAFF
TGTGCCAGCAGTTTAAGGGGTATCGGGGGACTGGGCACTGAAGCTTTCTTT
>13|TRBV27|.|.|TRBJ1-5
CASSTLGNQPQHF
TGTGCCAGCAGTACATTGGGGAATCAGCCCCAGCATTTT
>13|TRBV10-2|TRBD2|.|TRBJ2-1
CASTRTRPSEQFF
TGCGCCAGCACTCGGACTAGACCCTCGGAGCAGTTCTTC
>15|TRBV5-6|.|.|TRBJ2-7
CASSLVAGSSYEQYF
TGTGCCAGCAGCTTGGTCGCGGGGAGCTCCTACGAGCAGTACTTC
>15|TRBV28|.|.|TRBJ2-1
CASSWLTGSYNEQFF
TGTGCCAGCAGTTGGCTCACAGGCTCCTACAATGAGCAGTTCTTC
>17|TRBV10-2|TRBD1|.|TRBJ1-5
CASSEQGVGISNQPQHF
TGCGCCAGCAGTGAGCAGGGGGTGGGAATTAGCAATCAGCCCCAGCATTTT
>19|TRBV7-3|.|once|TRBJ2-2
CASSALGSLVGTTAGELFF
TGTGCCAGCAGCGCGCTGGGGTCTCTTGTCGGGACCACGGCCGGGGAGCTGTTTTTT
>16|TRBV4-2|.|.|TRBJ1-6
CASTIRAELPDSPLHF
TGTGCCAGCACCATTAGGGCCGAGTTACCTGATTCACCCCTCCACTTT
>16|TRBV5-6|.|.|TRBJ1-6
CASRDRNRVANSPLHF
TGTGCCAGCAGAGACCGGAACCGGGTTGCTAATTCACCCCTCCACTTT
>15|TRBV5-1|.|.|TRBJ1-2
CASSLNTEKNYGYTF
TGCGCCAGCAGCTTGAATACGGAGAAGAACTATGGCTACACCTTC
>14|TRBV7-8|.|few|TRBJ1-4
CASTRNGAGEKLFF
TGTGCCAGCACCCGGAATGGGGCTGGTGAAAAACTGTTTTTT
>15|TRBV7-9|.|.|TRBJ2-7
CASSFGTAGSYEQYF
TGTGCCAGCAGCTTCGGGACCGCCGGGAGCTACGAGCAGTACTTC
>14|TRBV7-2|.|.|TRBJ1-2
CASTPIRDGERYTF
TGTGCCAGCACCCCAATTCGGGACGGTGAGCGCTACACCTTC
>15|TRBV5-1|TRBD1|.|TRBJ2-2
CASSLGQGAGGELFF
TGCGCCAGCAGCCTCGGACAGGGGGCCGGCGGGGAGCTGTTTTTT
>15|TRBV19|.|few|TRBJ2-2
CASTQRGFAGGELFF
TGTGCCAGTACTCAACGGGGGTTCGCAGGCGGGGAGCTGTTTTTT
>15|TRBV10-2|TRBD2|few|TRBJ2-5
CASSDSGGALETQYF
TGCGCCAGCAGTGATAGCGGGGGGGCTTTGGAGACCCAGTACTTC
>15|TRBV19|.|.|TRBJ2-5
CASSPHSGLQETQYF
TGTGCCAGTAGTCCCCACTCGGGCCTCCAAGAGACCCAGTACTTC
>15|TRBV7-2|.|.|TRBJ2-4
CASSLKVGAKNIQYF
TGTGCCAGCAGCTTGAAAGTTGGGGCCAAAAACATTCAGTACTTC
>13|TRBV7-2|.|.|TRBJ2-1
CASTPNPWNEQFF
TGTGCCAGCACCCCTAACCCGTGGAATGAGCAGTTCTTC
>13|TRBV6-1|.|.|TRBJ2-3
CASRLTRLDTQYF
TGTGCCAGCCGACTTACTAGATTAGATACGCAGTATTTT
>17|TRBV19|.|.|TRBJ1-6
CASTSGQRASYNSPLHF
TGTGCCAGTACCTCGGGGCAGCGAGCGTCCTATAATTCACCCCTCCACTTT
>14|TRBV4-1|TRBD1|.|TRBJ2-7
CASSRPGTGYEQYF
TGCGCCAGCAGCCGGCCTGGGACAGGGTACGAGCAGTACTTC
>17|TRBV6-1|TRBD2|.|TRBJ2-5
CASSEMGLAGAQGTQYF
TGTGCCAGCAGTGAAATGGGGCTAGCGGGGGCCCAGGGGACCCAGTACTTC
>13|TRBV30|.|.|TRBJ1-2
CAWRTRVHYGYTF
TGTGCCTGGAGGACAAGGGTACACTATGGCTACACCTTC
>13|TRBV6-5|.|.|TRBJ2-7
CASKETGTYEQYF
TGTGCCAGCAAGGAGACGGGGACCTACGAGCAGTACTTC
>13|TRBV6-5|TRBD1|.|TRBJ1-2
CASRQGASYGYTF
TGTGCCAGCCGGCAGGGGGCATCCTATGGCTACACCTTC
>13|TRBV2|.|.|TRBJ1-4
CASSGQGSEKLFF
TGTGCCAGCAGCGGGCAGGGAAGTGAAAAACTGTTTTTT
>17|TRBV7-9|TRBD1|.|TRBJ1-4
CASSLGVSGQGNEKLFF
TGTGCCAGCAGCTTAGGGGTCTCGGGACAGGGGAATGAAAAACTGTTTTTT
>12|TRBV5-5|.|.|TRBJ2-1
CASTRLSNEQFF
TGTGCCAGCACCAGACTCTCCAATGAGCAGTTCTTC
>16|TRBV5-1|TRBD2|.|TRBJ2-5
CASSPTLAGGGETQYF
TGCGCCAGCAGCCCAACACTAGCGGGGGGAGGAGAGACCCAGTACTTC
>15|TRBV4-2|TRBD2|.|TRBJ2-5
CASSQFSGGQETQYF
TGTGCCAGCAGCCAATTCAGCGGGGGACAAGAGACCCAGTACTTC
>16|TRBV7-2|TRBD2|.|TRBJ2-5
CASRASGGFHQETQYF
TGTGCCAGCAGGGCTAGCGGGGGGTTCCACCAAGAGACCCAGTACTTC